A single sample gave rise to the 32 T cell receptor beta chains below, sequenced in a study of CD8 T cells in Susac syndrome. Random hexamers were used to reverse transcribe 0.5 to 1 ug of RNA. TCRdb redid the calling of the immunoSEQ multiplex PCR reads with MiXCR, one entry per CDR3 protein. The repertoire consists of roughly 150,000 distinct CDR3 sequences, with approximately 94% occurring once and the leading ten covering 0.2% to 0.25%. The sequencing sample was made of CD8+ T cells from PBMCs. These receptors were obtained from a human donor with multiple sclerosis.

V usage is TRBV29-1 and J usage is TRBJ2-2; either TRBD1 or TRBD2 may supply D (6 bases each). Trimming removed 1 base from V and 4 bases from J, with 16 bases in between. This CDR3 region has 16 residues. The germline V gene encodes CDR1 SQVTM and CDR2 ANQGSEA. The CDR3 DNA reads TGCAGCGTTGAAGTCACTGAACAGGGAGGCACCGGGGAGCTGTTTTTT. Translating it yields CSVEVTEQGGTGELFF.

This rearrangement joins TRBV3-1 to TRBJ1-1; possibly TRBD1 for D (6 bases). This CDR3 has 15 amino acids. The germline V and J ends were trimmed by 0 bases and 7 bases, with 15 bases remaining between them. Germline CDR1 LGHDT, CDR2 YNNKEL (reference sequence). This CDR3 is CASSQEKDRGYEAFF. CDR3 coding DNA: TGTGCCAGCAGCCAAGAAAAGGACAGAGGGTATGAAGCTTTCTTT.

The chain joins TRBV7-9 to TRBJ2-1, with 10 bases fitting TRBD2. Germline values: CDR1 SEHNR, CDR2 FQNEAQ (reference sequence). V was clipped by 7 bases and J by 3 bases; unmatched bases: 15. The length of the CDR3 is 18 residues. The CDR3 loop is CASTSMSGLATVYNEQFF. The CDR3 nucleotides are TGTGCCAGCACCTCAATGTCGGGACTAGCGACCGTCTACAATGAGCAGTTCTTC. Combining the CDR3 with reference TRBV7-9 and TRBJ2-1 gives the whole variable domain DTGVSQNPRHKITKRGQNVTFRCDPISEHNRLYWYRQTLGQGPEFLTYFQNEAQLEKSRLLSDRFSAERPKGSFSTLEIQRTEQGDSAMYLCASTSMSGLATVYNEQFFGPGTRLTVL.

The V gene is TRBV9, the J gene TRBJ2-7; 8 bases align to TRBD1. J was trimmed by 0 bases and V by 0 bases; bases with no gene match: 26. This CDR3 spans 23 amino acids. Germline CDR1 is SGDLS and CDR2 is YYNGEE. The CDR3 DNA is TGTGCCAGCAGCGTAGTAGCTGGGGCATTTCGGACAGGGACCTCCCAGAGCTCCTACGAGCAGTACTTC. Translating it yields CASSVVAGAFRTGTSQSSYEQYF.

The chain recombines TRBV30 with TRBJ1-1, with TRBD1 as a possible D gene (5 bases). This CDR3 has 14 amino acids. CDR1 and CDR2 from the germline V gene are GTSNPN and SVGIG (reference sequence). V was shortened by 1 base and J by 5 bases, with 14 bases between the two germline ends. Here the CDR3 DNA reads TGTGCCTGGAGTGAAGGACACCTGGGGACTGAAGCTTTCTTT. It encodes CAWSEGHLGTEAFF.

The chain uses TRBV7-8 and TRBJ2-1, with 8 bases lining up with TRBD2. The ends lost 5 bases at V and 6 bases at J; junction bases unmatched: 3. Germline-derived CDR1 and CDR2 are SGHVS and FQNEAQ. The CDR3 is 13 residues long. This CDR3 reads CASSPRGGNEQFF. For the CDR3, the DNA is TGTGCCAGCAGCCCTCGGGGGGGCAATGAGCAGTTCTTC. Looking up the rest from reference TRBV7-8 and TRBJ2-1 gives the full variable domain: GAGVSQSPRYKVAKRGQDVALRCDPISGHVSLFWYQQALGQGPEFLTYFQNEAQLDKSGLPSDRFFAERPEGSVSTLKIQRTQQEDSAVYLCASSPRGGNEQFFGPGTRLTVL.

The gene calls are TRBV2 and TRBJ2-1; D could derive from TRBD1 or TRBD2 (6 bases each). There are 14 residues in the CDR3. V shed 3 bases and J shed 4 bases, with 10 bases lying between them. From germline, CDR1 is SNHLY and CDR2 FYNNEI. The CDR3, as DNA: TGTGCCAGCAGTGAGGGGGGACATTACAATGAGCAGTTCTTC. Amino acid sequence: CASSEGGHYNEQFF.

This clonotype was found a few times. The V gene is TRBV7-9, the J gene TRBJ2-3; no reliable D call. The CDR3 consists of 12 residues. The V and J ends lost 6 bases and 6 bases respectively, with 10 bases between them. From germline, CDR1 is SEHNR and CDR2 FQNEAQ (reference sequence). In DNA form, the CDR3 reads TGTGCCAGCAGTCCCCGCGCGGATACGCAGTATTTT. It specifies CASSPRADTQYF.

The chain uses TRBV4-1 and TRBJ2-3, with TRBD1 matching over 8 bases. The V segment lost 3 bases and the J segment 6 bases; nucleotides outside the gene matches: 2. There are 13 residues in the CDR3. Looked up from germline, CDR1 is MGHRA and CDR2 is YSYEKL. CDR3 sequence reads: CASSHRQGDTQYF. In DNA form, the CDR3 reads TGCGCCAGCAGCCATCGACAGGGGGATACGCAGTATTTT.

V gene TRBV6-4 combines with J gene TRBJ1-6; D is undetermined. This CDR3 contains 13 residues. The germline V and J ends were trimmed by 0 bases and 7 bases, with 4 bases remaining between them. CDR1 is MRHNA and CDR2 is SNTAGT in the germline V gene. CDR3 bases: TGTGCCAGCAGTGACTCGAAGAATTCACCCCTCCACTTT. This translates into CASSDSKNSPLHF.

This rearrangement joins TRBV29-1 to TRBJ2-1; 8 bases are a match to TRBD2. CDR3 length equals 14 residues. The germline CDR1 and CDR2 sequences are SQVTM and ANQGSEA. J gave up 3 bases and V 7 bases, and 8 bases lay outside the gene matches. The CDR3 protein is CSASGTSNYNEQFF. The CDR3 nucleotides are TGCAGCGCCTCCGGGACTAGTAACTACAATGAGCAGTTCTTC.

The chain links TRBV27 to TRBJ2-2; D not resolved. The V and J ends lost 8 bases and 1 base respectively, with 17 bases between them. Germline assignment: CDR1 MNHEY and CDR2 SMNVEV (reference sequence). This CDR3 is built from 16 residues. The CDR3 region is CASHPQPALNTGELFF. The DNA for the CDR3 is TGTGCCAGCCACCCACAGCCTGCCCTGAACACCGGGGAGCTGTTTTTT.

The rearrangement uses TRBV5-6 and TRBJ1-5, with 9 positions matching TRBD1. CDR3 length: 16 residues. From germline, CDR1 is SGHDT and CDR2 YYEEEE. After removal of 0 bases from V and 7 bases from J, the junction contained 8 bases not matched to a gene. The CDR3 DNA is TGTGCCAGCAGCTTGGGACCCAGGACAGGGGACCAGCCCCAGCATTTT. Amino acids: CASSLGPRTGDQPQHF.

The gene calls are TRBV7-9 and TRBJ1-5; no clear D gene. The V gene's germline CDR1 is SEHNR and CDR2 FQNEAQ (reference sequence). This CDR3 region has 14 residues. Between the trimmed V and J ends, which lost 1 base and 7 bases, there was a span of 11 bases. The CDR3 sequence: CASSLGRIGQPQHF. The DNA of the CDR3 is TGTGCCAGCAGCTTAGGTAGGATCGGGCAGCCCCAGCATTTT. Full variable domain (outside the CDR3, taken from reference TRBV7-9 and TRBJ1-5): DTGVSQNPRHKITKRGQNVTFRCDPISEHNRLYWYRQTLGQGPEFLTYFQNEAQLEKSRLLSDRFSAERPKGSFSTLEIQRTEQGDSAMYLCASSLGRIGQPQHFGDGTRLSIL.

This sequence joins TRBV3-1 and TRBJ2-3, with D possibly TRBD2 on 6 matching bases. The CDR3 has 15 amino acids. In germline, CDR1 is LGHDT, CDR2 YNNKEL (reference sequence). Trimming took off 0 bases at V and 7 bases at J, with 14 bases between the two ends. The CDR3 reads CASSQDRRGRYTQYF. CDR3 bases: TGTGCCAGCAGCCAAGACAGGCGGGGACGTTATACGCAGTATTTT.

This clonotype was counted a single time. The chain's CDR3 is CASSQGQGTSGNTIYF. The CDR3 bases are TGTGCCAGCAGCCAAGGACAGGGAACCTCTGGAAACACCATATATTTT. J is TRBJ1-3 and V is TRBV2, with 8 bases lining up with TRBD1. The CDR3 contains 16 residues. CDR1 is SNHLY and CDR2 is FYNNEI in the germline V gene. With 6 bases clipped from V and 0 bases from J, the junction kept 7 bases outside the gene matches.

The genes are TRBV20-1 and TRBJ2-3, with D tentatively TRBD2 (5 bases). This CDR3 has 14 residues. Trimming shortened V by 6 bases and J by 6 bases, and 19 bases separated the two germline ends. Germline CDR1 and CDR2: DFQATT and SNEGSKA (reference sequence). DNA for the CDR3: TGCAGTGCGCCCAGGACTTCCCTGGGGGATACGCAGTATTTT. It encodes CSAPRTSLGDTQYF.

This sequence joins TRBV5-1 and TRBJ2-6; D possibly corresponds to TRBD1 (5 bases). CDR3 size: 15 residues. V was pared by 5 bases and J by 0 bases, with 9 bases between. Germline assignment: CDR1 SGHRS and CDR2 YFSETQ. The CDR3, as DNA: TGCGCCAGCAGGCAGGGAACCTCTGGGGCCAACGTCCTGACTTTC. Translating it yields CASRQGTSGANVLTF.

The V call is TRBV10-3, the J call TRBJ2-7; 7 nucleotides match TRBD1. The CDR3 length is 15 residues. CDR1 is ENHRY and CDR2 is SYGVKD in the germline V gene. V shed 3 bases, J shed 3 bases, and the junction held 8 bases outside the gene matches. CDR3 amino acids: CAISDTGEAYYEQYF. The CDR3 DNA follows: TGTGCCATCAGTGATACAGGGGAAGCCTACTACGAGCAGTACTTC.

The chain couples TRBV3-1 to TRBJ1-2; D uncertain. Trimming shortened V by 0 bases and J by 2 bases, and 10 bases separated the two germline ends. CDR1 is LGHDT, CDR2 YNNKEL, per germline (reference sequence). This CDR3 spans 15 amino acids. CDR3 nucleotide sequence: TGTGCCAGCAGCCAAGATCGGTGGGGAAACTATGGCTACACCTTC. It encodes CASSQDRWGNYGYTF.

This sequence joins TRBV9 and TRBJ2-1, with D possibly matching TRBD2 (5 bases). The ends were cut back, 3 bases at V and 0 bases at J, with 7 bases in the middle. In germline, CDR1 is SGDLS, CDR2 YYNGEE. The CDR3 totals 14 residues. The CDR3 loop reads CASSAGSSYNEQFF. The CDR3 DNA reads TGTGCCAGCAGCGCGGGGAGCTCCTACAATGAGCAGTTCTTC.

The chain links TRBV14 to TRBJ2-1; TRBD2 matches at 12 bases. The CDR3 length is 15 residues. V was clipped by 0 bases and J by 9 bases; unmatched bases: 3. Germline assignment: CDR1 SGHDN and CDR2 FVKESK. The DNA for the CDR3 is TGTGCCAGCAGCCAAGAACCTAGCGGGGGGGTTGAGCAGTTCTTC. This codes for CASSQEPSGGVEQFF. Based on the CDR3 plus reference TRBV14 and TRBJ2-1, the full variable domain is EAGVTQFPSHSVIEKGQTVTLRCDPISGHDNLYWYRRVMGKEIKFLLHFVKESKQDESGMPNNRFLAERTGGTYSTLKVQPAELEDSGVYFCASSQEPSGGVEQFFGPGTRLTVL.

The chain joins TRBV9 to TRBJ1-1; D gene ambiguous. This CDR3 has 14 residues. CDR1 and CDR2 from the germline V gene are SGDLS and YYNGEE. V dropped 3 bases and J dropped 2 bases, with 11 bases sitting between them. The CDR3 is CASSALWGNTEAFF. The DNA of the CDR3 is TGTGCCAGCAGCGCGCTCTGGGGAAACACTGAAGCTTTCTTT.

About this clonotype itself: The junction departs from germline at one end; a sequencing error may be responsible. V is TRBV20-1 and J is TRBJ1-5, with D possibly TRBD1 on 5 matching bases. Germline lookup yields CDR1 DFQATT and CDR2 SNEGSKA (reference sequence). The CDR3 contains 13 residues. This CDR3 is CSARPGPNRPQHF. The CDR3 DNA sequence: TGCAGTGCTAGGCCAGGGCCCAATCGGCCCCAGCATTTT.

J is TRBJ2-7 and V is TRBV20-1; TRBD1 agrees at 11 bases. Germline lookup yields CDR1 DFQATT and CDR2 SNEGSKA (reference sequence). V lost 5 bases, J lost 4 bases, and 10 bases stayed unmatched. This CDR3 spans 15 amino acids. DNA for the CDR3: TGCAGTGCTGACCACCGGGACAGGGGGTTGTACGAGCAGTACTTC. Its translation: CSADHRDRGLYEQYF.

The V and J genes are TRBV3-1 and TRBJ2-7; D is uncertain. CDR1 LGHDT and CDR2 YNNKEL come from the germline V gene (reference sequence). The CDR3 runs to 13 residues. Trimming cost V 1 base and J 7 bases, with 11 bases left between them. The CDR3: CASSQGLIREQYF. The CDR3 DNA reads TGTGCCAGCAGCCAAGGTTTGATCCGGGAGCAGTACTTC.

The chain combines TRBV5-6 with TRBJ2-1, with TRBD1 identical over 9 bases. The CDR3 consists of 12 residues. CDR1 SGHDT and CDR2 YYEEEE come from the germline V gene. After removal of 4 bases from V and 11 bases from J, the junction contained 4 bases not matched to a gene. CDR3 coding DNA: TGTGCCAGCAGCAGGGACAGGGATCAGCAGTTCTTC. This translates into CASSRDRDQQFF.

This chain joins TRBV30 and TRBJ1-1; D gene uncertain. Germline CDR1 and CDR2: GTSNPN and SVGIG (reference sequence). Deletions cut 2 bases from V and 4 bases from J, with 11 bases between. This CDR3 is built from 13 residues. The CDR3 protein is CAWSPSAGTEAFF. As DNA, the CDR3 is TGTGCCTGGAGTCCCAGCGCGGGCACTGAAGCTTTCTTT.

The chain is built from TRBV24-1 and TRBJ2-1; TRBD1 is a possible D gene (5 bases). The CDR3 length is 17 residues. Germline V CDR1 and CDR2: KGHDR, SFDVKD. V lost 3 bases, J lost 9 bases, and 23 bases lay in between. The CDR3 nucleotides read TGTGCCACCAGTGATCCCCAGGGTGGATTCGGTCCGGGTGAGCAGTTCTTC. Translation gives CATSDPQGGFGPGEQFF.

The chain carries TRBV27 and TRBJ2-1; D is tentatively TRBD1 or TRBD2 (5 bases each). The CDR3 totals 15 residues. Germline CDR1 and CDR2: MNHEY and SMNVEV (reference sequence). Trimming removed 6 bases from V and 4 bases from J, with 16 bases in between. The CDR3 DNA sequence: TGTGCCAGCAGCCACCTTCGGGGACGGTACAATGAGCAGTTCTTC. Translating it yields CASSHLRGRYNEQFF.

The chain joins TRBV5-6 to TRBJ2-7; D is undetermined. Germline CDR1 and CDR2: SGHDT and YYEEEE. The CDR3 is 17 amino acids. Trimming cost V 4 bases and J 3 bases, with 23 bases left between them. The CDR3 bases are TGTGCCAGCAGCCATAACCCGTTTGCGGAGCTCTTCTACGAGCAGTACTTC. Its translation: CASSHNPFAELFYEQYF. The variable domain in full, with the rest retrieved from reference TRBV5-6 and TRBJ2-7, is DAGVTQSPTHLIKTRGQQVTLRCSPKSGHDTVSWYQQALGQGPQFIFQYYEEEERQRGNFPDRFSGHQFPNYSSELNVNALLLGDSALYLCASSHNPFAELFYEQYFGPGTRLTVT.

The rearrangement joins TRBV14 to TRBJ1-2; tentatively, D is TRBD1 (6 bases). The CDR3 is 15 amino acids. Trimming cost V 1 base and J 0 bases, with 9 bases left between them. The V gene's germline CDR1 is SGHDN and CDR2 FVKESK. This CDR3 reads CASSQGPGANYGYTF. Here the CDR3 DNA reads TGTGCCAGCAGCCAAGGTCCAGGGGCTAACTATGGCTACACCTTC.